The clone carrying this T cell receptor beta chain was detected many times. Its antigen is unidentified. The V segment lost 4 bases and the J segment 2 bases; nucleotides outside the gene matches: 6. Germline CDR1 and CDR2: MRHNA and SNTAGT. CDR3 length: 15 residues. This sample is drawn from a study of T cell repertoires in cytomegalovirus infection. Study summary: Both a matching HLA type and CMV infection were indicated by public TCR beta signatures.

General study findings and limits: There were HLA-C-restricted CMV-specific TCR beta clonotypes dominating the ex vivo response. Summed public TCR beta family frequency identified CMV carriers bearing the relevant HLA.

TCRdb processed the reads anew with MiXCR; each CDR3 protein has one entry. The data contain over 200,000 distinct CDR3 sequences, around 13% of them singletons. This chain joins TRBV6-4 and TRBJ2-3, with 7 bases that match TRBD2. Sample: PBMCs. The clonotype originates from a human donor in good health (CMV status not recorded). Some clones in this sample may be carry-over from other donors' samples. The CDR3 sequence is CASSVQAGSTDTQYF. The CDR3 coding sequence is TGTGCCAGCAGTGTCCAAGCGGGGTCCACAGATACGCAGTATTTT.